Detailed here is one TCR beta chain. Its antigen is currently unknown. The sample belongs to a study of cytotoxic CD8 clonotypes in ibrutinib-treated CLL. Only in-frame clones appear in the TCRdb table, and some are missing; sequencing was by immunoSEQ multiplex PCR. The profile shows hundreds of thousands of clones, around four fifths of them singletons. Overall study findings and caveats: Baseline levels were approached again at progression, after clonality had risen at ibrutinib response.

CDR1 and CDR2 (germline): SGHDT, YYEEEE. Trimming removed 2 bases at V and 7 bases at J, with 7 bases between. The CDR3 loop spans 12 amino acids. This chain links TRBV5-6 with TRBJ2-1; D is unclear. Sample: PBMCs, taken before ibrutinib treatment. This TCR came from a human donor with chronic lymphocytic leukemia. CDR3 residues: CASSFSWNEQFF. For the CDR3, the DNA is TGTGCCAGCAGCTTCTCGTGGAATGAGCAGTTCTTC.